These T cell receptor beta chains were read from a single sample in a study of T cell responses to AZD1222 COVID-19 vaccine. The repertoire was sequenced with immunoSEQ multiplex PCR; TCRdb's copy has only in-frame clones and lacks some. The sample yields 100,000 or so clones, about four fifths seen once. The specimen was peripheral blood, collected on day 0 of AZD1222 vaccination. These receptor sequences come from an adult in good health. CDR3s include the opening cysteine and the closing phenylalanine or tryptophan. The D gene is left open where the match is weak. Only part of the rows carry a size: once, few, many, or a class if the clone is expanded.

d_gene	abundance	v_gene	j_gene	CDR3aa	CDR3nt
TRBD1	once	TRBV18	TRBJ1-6	CASSPLRDSNSPLHF	TGTGCCAGCTCACCACTCCGGGACAGTAATTCACCCCTCCACTTT
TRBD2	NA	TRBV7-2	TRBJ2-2	CASSPGLAGTGELFF	TGTGCCAGCAGCCCGGGACTAGCGGGGACCGGGGAGCTGTTTTTT
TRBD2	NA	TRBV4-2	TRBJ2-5	CASSQDRGGQETQYF	TGTGCCAGCAGCCAAGATCGGGGGGGCCAAGAGACCCAGTACTTC
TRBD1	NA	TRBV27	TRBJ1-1	CASHRDRDLNTEAFF	TGTGCCAGCCACCGGGACAGAGATCTGAACACTGAAGCTTTCTTT
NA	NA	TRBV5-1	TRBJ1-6	CASSPTGNNSPLHF	TGCGCCAGCAGCCCGACAGGCAATAATTCACCCCTCCACTTT
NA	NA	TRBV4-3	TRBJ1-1	CASSRTRIKPEAFF	TGCGCCAGCAGTCGAACAAGGATTAAGCCTGAAGCTTTCTTT
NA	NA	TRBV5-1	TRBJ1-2	CASTGRGNDGYTF	TGCGCCAGCACAGGACGGGGAAACGATGGCTACACCTTC
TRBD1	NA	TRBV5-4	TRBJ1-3	CASSTRQGSGNTIYF	TGTGCCAGCAGCACTAGACAGGGATCTGGAAACACCATATATTTT
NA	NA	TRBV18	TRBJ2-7	CASSPIGVDEQYF	TGTGCCAGCTCACCAATTGGGGTAGACGAGCAGTACTTC
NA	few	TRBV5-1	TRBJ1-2	CASSLDEERYGYTF	TGCGCCAGCAGCTTGGATGAGGAACGGTATGGCTACACCTTC
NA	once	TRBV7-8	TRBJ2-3	CASSLRASYTDTQYF	TGTGCCAGCAGCTTAAGGGCCAGCTACACAGATACGCAGTATTTT
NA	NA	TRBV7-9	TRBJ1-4	CASSKSGNTNEKLFF	TGTGCCAGCAGCAAATCAGGGAATACTAATGAAAAACTGTTTTTT
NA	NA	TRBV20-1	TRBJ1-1	CSASSVSEAFF	TGCAGTGCTAGTAGCGTTTCTGAAGCTTTCTTT
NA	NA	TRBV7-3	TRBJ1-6	CASSLLSSYNSPLHF	TGTGCCAGCAGCTTACTGAGCTCCTATAATTCACCCCTCCACTTT
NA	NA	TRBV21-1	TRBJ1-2	CASIPGGWNYGYTF	TGTGCCAGCATCCCAGGGGGCTGGAACTATGGCTACACCTTC
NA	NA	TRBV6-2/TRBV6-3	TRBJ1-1	CASSYSGRNTEAFF	TGTGCCAGCAGTTATTCAGGGAGGAACACTGAAGCTTTCTTT
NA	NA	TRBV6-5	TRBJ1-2	CASSYGGGGYTF	TGTGCCAGCAGTTACGGGGGCGGCGGCTACACCTTC
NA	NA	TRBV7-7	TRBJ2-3	CASSLKAGDTQYF	TGTGCCAGCAGCTTAAAGGCGGGAGATACGCAGTATTTT
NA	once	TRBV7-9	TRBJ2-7	CASSFMGTYEQYF	TGTGCCAGCAGCTTTATGGGAACCTACGAGCAGTACTTC
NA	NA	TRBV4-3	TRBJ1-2	CASSQAEYGYTF	TGCGCCAGCAGCCAAGCAGAGTACGGCTACACCTTC
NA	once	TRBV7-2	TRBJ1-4	CASSTIRREKLFF	TGTGCCAGCAGCACCATTAGAAGGGAAAAACTGTTTTTT
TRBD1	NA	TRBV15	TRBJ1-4	CATSRDRGREKLFF	TGTGCCACCAGCAGAGACAGGGGGCGTGAAAAACTGTTTTTT
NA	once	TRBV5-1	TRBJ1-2	CASSVQGANYGYTF	TGCGCCAGCAGCGTACAGGGCGCTAACTATGGCTACACCTTC
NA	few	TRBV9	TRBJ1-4	CASSVGYSGDEKLFF	TGTGCCAGCAGCGTAGGGTATTCGGGGGATGAAAAACTGTTTTTT
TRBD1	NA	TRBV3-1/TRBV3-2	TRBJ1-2	CASSQVGMTGVAKGYTF	TGTGCCAGCAGCCAAGTCGGGATGACAGGGGTAGCGAAAGGCTACACCTTC
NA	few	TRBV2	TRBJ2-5	CASSEVHETQYF	TGTGCCAGCAGTGAAGTTCATGAGACCCAGTACTTC
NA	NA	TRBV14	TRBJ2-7	CASSQGPGNEQYF	TGTGCCAGCAGCCAAGGGCCGGGAAACGAGCAGTACTTC
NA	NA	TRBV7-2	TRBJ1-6	CASSLGQFTNSPLHF	TGTGCCAGCAGCTTAGGACAGTTCACTAATTCACCCCTCCACTTT
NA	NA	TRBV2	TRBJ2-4	CASSEWGDIQYF	TGTGCCAGCAGTGAATGGGGCGACATTCAGTACTTC
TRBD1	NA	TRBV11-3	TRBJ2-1	CASSLDAGTGFNEQFF	TGTGCCAGCAGCTTAGACGCAGGGACAGGGTTTAATGAGCAGTTCTTC
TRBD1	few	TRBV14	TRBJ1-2	CASSQVGTGHPYGYTF	TGTGCCAGCAGCCAAGTCGGGACAGGTCATCCCTATGGCTACACCTTC
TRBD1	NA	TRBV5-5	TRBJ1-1	CASSPRQGENTEAFF	TGTGCCAGCAGCCCCAGACAGGGGGAGAACACTGAAGCTTTCTTT
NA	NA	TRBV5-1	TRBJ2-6	CASSLEVQGSGANVLTF	TGCGCCAGCAGCTTGGAGGTCCAGGGTTCTGGGGCCAACGTCCTGACTTTC
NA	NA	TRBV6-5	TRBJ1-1	CASRLWDGRAFF	TGTGCCAGCAGGCTCTGGGACGGGCGAGCTTTCTTT
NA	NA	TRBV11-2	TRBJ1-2	CASSQRTRSYGYTF	TGTGCCAGCAGCCAGCGGACAAGAAGCTATGGCTACACCTTC
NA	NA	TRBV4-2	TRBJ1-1	CASSQDAGAPEAFF	TGTGCCAGCAGCCAAGATGCCGGGGCCCCTGAAGCTTTCTTT